Listed here are 7 T cell receptor beta chains from one sample, sequenced in a study of OX40 agonist ivuxolimab in advanced cancers. Assay used: immunoSEQ multiplex PCR; TCRdb lists only in-frame clones, some missing. The sample has more than 55,000 clones; over 70% are singletons. This specimen consisted of CD4+ or CD8+ T cells sorted from blood, obtained in a trial of the OX40 agonist ivuxolimab. The source of these receptors is an adult with an advanced solid tumor such as melanoma, head and neck, liver or kidney cancer.

This clone showed up just a few times. V gene TRBV18 combines with J gene TRBJ1-4; D uncertain. Germline-derived CDR1 and CDR2 are KGHSH and LQKENI. CDR3 length: 15 residues. V dropped 4 bases and J dropped 0 bases, with 9 bases sitting between them. The CDR3 nucleotides are TGTGCCAGCTCACTGGACTGGACAACTAATGAAAAACTGTTTTTT. Protein product: CASSLDWTTNEKLFF.

The chain has TRBV27 and TRBJ1-1; D is perhaps TRBD1 (5 bases). Germline-derived CDR1 and CDR2 are MNHEY and SMNVEV (reference sequence). The CDR3 spans 16 residues. Trimming left V 1 base short and J 0 bases short, with 12 bases between. CDR3 sequence (DNA): TGTGCCAGCAGTTTATACTCGACAGATATGAACACTGAAGCTTTCTTT. Its translation: CASSLYSTDMNTEAFF.

J is TRBJ1-6 and V is TRBV2, with D tentatively TRBD1 (5 bases). The germline gives CDR1 SNHLY, CDR2 FYNNEI. The CDR3 totals 15 residues. Trimming removed 6 bases at V and 0 bases at J, with 9 bases between. The CDR3 spells CASSRQSSYNSPLHF. The CDR3 nucleotides read TGTGCCAGCAGCCGACAGAGCTCCTATAATTCACCCCTCCACTTT.

This clone was seen once. The rearrangement joins TRBV28 to TRBJ2-4; 7 bases agree with TRBD2. CDR3 length: 14 amino acids. The V and J ends lost 3 bases and 15 bases, in that order; junction bases with no gene match: 14. The germline V gene encodes CDR1 MDHEN and CDR2 SYDVKM. DNA for the CDR3: TGTGCCAGCAGTTTTGAGATAGCGGGTACCCGGGCGTACTTC. Its protein product is CASSFEIAGTRAYF.

This chain connects TRBV21-1 to TRBJ2-5; the table gives TRBD2 as D, unverified against the DNA. The J call may be incorrect, as the DNA end agrees better with TRBJ2-7. TRBV21-1 is designated a pseudogene. The CDR3 loop spans 14 amino acids. The CDR3 protein is CASSTASGSNEQYF. CDR3 nucleotide sequence: TGTGCCAGCAGCACGGCTAGCGGCAGCAACGAGCAGTACTTC.

This clone was found once. The V and J genes are TRBV7-3 and TRBJ1-1; D unresolved. The CDR3 is 13 amino acids. V was cut by 0 bases and J by 3 bases, with 5 bases left in between. The germline CDR1 and CDR2 sequences are SGHTA and FQGTGA. CDR3 nucleotide sequence: TGTGCCAGCAGCTTAACAGCGGACACTGAAGCTTTCTTT. This translates into CASSLTADTEAFF.

V is TRBV4-3 and J is TRBJ2-3; D unresolved. V lost 3 bases to trimming and J lost 2 bases, with 12 bases between them. The V gene's germline CDR1 is LGHNA and CDR2 YSLEER. The CDR3 spans 15 residues. The CDR3 nucleotides read TGCGCCAGCAGCCAGGCGACAACTACCACAGATACGCAGTATTTT. Its translation: CASSQATTTTDTQYF.